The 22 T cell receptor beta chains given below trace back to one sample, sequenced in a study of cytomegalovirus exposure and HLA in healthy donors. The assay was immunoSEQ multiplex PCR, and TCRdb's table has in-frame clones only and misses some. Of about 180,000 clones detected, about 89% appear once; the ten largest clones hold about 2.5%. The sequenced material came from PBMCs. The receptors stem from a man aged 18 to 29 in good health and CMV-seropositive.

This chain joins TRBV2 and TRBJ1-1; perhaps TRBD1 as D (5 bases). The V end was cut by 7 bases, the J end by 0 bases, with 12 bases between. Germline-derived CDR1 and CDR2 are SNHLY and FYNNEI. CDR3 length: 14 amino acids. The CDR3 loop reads CASIETEMNTEAFF. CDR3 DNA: TGTGCCAGCATAGAGACAGAAATGAACACTGAAGCTTTCTTT.

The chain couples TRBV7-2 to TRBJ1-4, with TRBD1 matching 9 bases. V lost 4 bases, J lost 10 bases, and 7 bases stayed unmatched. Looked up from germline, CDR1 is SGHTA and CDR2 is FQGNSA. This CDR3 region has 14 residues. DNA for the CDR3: TGTGCCAGCAGCTCCGGGACAGGGACCGCAAAACTGTTTTTT. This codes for CASSSGTGTAKLFF.

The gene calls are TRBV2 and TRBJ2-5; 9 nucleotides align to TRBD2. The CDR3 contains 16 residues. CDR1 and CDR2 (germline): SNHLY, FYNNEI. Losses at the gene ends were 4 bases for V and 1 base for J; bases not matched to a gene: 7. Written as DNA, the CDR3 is TGTGCCAGCAGTGGGGGTAGCGGGGGTCCCCAAGAGACCCAGTACTTC. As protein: CASSGGSGGPQETQYF.

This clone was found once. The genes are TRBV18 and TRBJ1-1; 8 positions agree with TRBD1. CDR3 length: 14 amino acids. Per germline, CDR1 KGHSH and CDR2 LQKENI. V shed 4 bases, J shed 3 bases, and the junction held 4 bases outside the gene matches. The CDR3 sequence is CASSRQGLDTEAFF. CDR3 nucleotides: TGTGCCAGCTCACGACAGGGGTTGGACACTGAAGCTTTCTTT.

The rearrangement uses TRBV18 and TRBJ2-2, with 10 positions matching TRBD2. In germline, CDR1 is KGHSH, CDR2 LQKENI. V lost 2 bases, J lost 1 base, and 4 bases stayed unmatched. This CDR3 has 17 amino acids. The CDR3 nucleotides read TGTGCCAGCTCACCAGAGCTAGCGGGAGTGAACACCGGGGAGCTGTTTTTT. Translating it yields CASSPELAGVNTGELFF. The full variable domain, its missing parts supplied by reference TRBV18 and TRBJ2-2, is NAGVMQNPRHLVRRRGQEARLRCSPMKGHSHVYWYRQLPEEGLKFMVYLQKENIIDESGMPKERFSAEFPKEGPSILRIQQVVRGDSAAYFCASSPELAGVNTGELFFGEGSRLTVL.

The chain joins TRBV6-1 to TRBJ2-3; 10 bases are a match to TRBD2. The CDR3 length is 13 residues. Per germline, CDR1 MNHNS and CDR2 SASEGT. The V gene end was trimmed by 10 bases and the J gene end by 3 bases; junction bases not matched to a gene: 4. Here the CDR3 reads CATELAGTDTQYF. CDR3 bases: TGTGCCACCGAACTAGCGGGAACAGATACGCAGTATTTT.

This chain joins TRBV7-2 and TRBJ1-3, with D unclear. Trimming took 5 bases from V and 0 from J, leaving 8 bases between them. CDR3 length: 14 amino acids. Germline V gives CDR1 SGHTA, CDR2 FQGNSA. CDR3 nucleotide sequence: TGTGCCAGCAGCACGGTGGTCTCTGGAAACACCATATATTTT. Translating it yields CASSTVVSGNTIYF.

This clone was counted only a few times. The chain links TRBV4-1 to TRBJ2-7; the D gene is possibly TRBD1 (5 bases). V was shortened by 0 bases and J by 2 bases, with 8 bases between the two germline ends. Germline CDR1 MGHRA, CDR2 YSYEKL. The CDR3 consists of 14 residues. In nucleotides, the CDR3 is TGCGCCAGCAGCCAAGAAAGGGGCCCCTACGAGCAGTACTTC. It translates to CASSQERGPYEQYF.

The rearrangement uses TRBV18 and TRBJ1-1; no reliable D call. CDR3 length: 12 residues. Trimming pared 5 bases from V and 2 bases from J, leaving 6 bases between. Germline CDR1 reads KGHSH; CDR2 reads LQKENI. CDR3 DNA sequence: TGTGCCAGCTCATCCACAAACACTGAAGCTTTCTTT. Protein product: CASSSTNTEAFF.

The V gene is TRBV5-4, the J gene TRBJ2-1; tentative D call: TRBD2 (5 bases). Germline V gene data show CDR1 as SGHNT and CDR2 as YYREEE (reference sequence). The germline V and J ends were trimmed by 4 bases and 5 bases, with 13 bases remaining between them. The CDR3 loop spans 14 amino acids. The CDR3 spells CASSGGQFDNEQFF. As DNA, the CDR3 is TGTGCCAGCAGCGGCGGGCAGTTTGACAATGAGCAGTTCTTC.

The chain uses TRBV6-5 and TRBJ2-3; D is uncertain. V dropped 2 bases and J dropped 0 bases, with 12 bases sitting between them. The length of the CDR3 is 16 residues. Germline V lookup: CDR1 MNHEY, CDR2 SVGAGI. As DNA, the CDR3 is TGTGCCAGCAGTTACATAGACGCGAGGAGCACAGATACGCAGTATTTT. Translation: CASSYIDARSTDTQYF.

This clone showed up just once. The CDR3 loop reads CASSPGQGQGVGNQPQHF. The CDR3 nucleotides are TGTGCCAGCAGCCCTGGACAGGGTCAGGGCGTAGGCAATCAGCCCCAGCATTTT. The genes are TRBV28 and TRBJ1-5, with TRBD1 identical over 8 bases. The V gene end was trimmed by 6 bases and the J gene end by 2 bases; junction bases not matched to a gene: 15. CDR1 and CDR2 (germline): MDHEN, SYDVKM. The CDR3 is 18 residues long.

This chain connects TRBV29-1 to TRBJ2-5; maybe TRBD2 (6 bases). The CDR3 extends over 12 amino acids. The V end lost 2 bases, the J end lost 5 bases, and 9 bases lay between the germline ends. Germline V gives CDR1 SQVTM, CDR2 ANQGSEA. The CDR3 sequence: CSVESGEETQYF. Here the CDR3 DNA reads TGCAGCGTTGAATCGGGGGAGGAGACCCAGTACTTC.

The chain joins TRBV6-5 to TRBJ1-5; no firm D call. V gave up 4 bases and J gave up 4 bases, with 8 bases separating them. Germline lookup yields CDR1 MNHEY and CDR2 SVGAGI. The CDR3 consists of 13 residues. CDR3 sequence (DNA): TGTGCCAGCAGTTTCTCGGCAAATCAGCCCCAGCATTTT. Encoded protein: CASSFSANQPQHF.

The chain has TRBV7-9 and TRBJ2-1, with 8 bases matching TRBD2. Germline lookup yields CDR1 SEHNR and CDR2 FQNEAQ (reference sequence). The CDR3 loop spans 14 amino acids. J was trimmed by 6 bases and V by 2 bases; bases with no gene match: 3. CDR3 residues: CASSLREGPNEQFF. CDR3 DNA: TGTGCCAGCAGCTTACGGGAGGGCCCCAATGAGCAGTTCTTC.

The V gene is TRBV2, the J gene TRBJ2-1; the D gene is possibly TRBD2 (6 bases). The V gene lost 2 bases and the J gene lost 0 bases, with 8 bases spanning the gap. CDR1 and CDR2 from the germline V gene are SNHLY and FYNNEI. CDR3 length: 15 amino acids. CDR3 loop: CASSERESSYNEQFF. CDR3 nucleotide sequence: TGTGCCAGCAGTGAACGGGAGAGCTCCTACAATGAGCAGTTCTTC.

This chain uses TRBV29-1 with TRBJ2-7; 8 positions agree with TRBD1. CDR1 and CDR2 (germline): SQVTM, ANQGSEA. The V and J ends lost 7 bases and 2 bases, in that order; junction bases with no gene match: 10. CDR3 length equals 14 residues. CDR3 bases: TGCAGCGCCACCAGACAGGGGATTCCCTACGAGCAGTACTTC. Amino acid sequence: CSATRQGIPYEQYF.

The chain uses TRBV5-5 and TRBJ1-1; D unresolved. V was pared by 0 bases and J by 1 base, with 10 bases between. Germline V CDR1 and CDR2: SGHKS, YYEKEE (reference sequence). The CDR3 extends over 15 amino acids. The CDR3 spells CASSLGLQPNTEAFF. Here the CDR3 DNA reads TGTGCCAGCAGCTTGGGATTACAGCCGAACACTGAAGCTTTCTTT.

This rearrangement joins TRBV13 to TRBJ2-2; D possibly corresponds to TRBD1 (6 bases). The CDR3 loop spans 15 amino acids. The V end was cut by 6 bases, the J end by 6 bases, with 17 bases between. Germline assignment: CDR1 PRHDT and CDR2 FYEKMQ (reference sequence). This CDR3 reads CASRADRWYAGELFF. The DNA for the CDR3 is TGTGCCAGCAGGGCCGACAGGTGGTACGCCGGGGAGCTGTTTTTT. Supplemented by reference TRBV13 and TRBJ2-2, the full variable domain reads AAGVIQSPRHLIKEKRETATLKCYPIPRHDTVYWYQQGPGQDPQFLISFYEKMQSDKGSIPDRFSAQQFSDYHSELNMSSLELGDSALYFCASRADRWYAGELFFGEGSRLTVL.

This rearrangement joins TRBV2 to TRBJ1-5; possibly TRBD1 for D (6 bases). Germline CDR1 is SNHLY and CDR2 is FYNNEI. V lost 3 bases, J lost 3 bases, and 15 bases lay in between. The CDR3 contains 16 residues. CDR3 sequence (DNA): TGTGCCAGCAGTGAGTGGGGGCAAACACTCAATCAGCCCCAGCATTTT. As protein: CASSEWGQTLNQPQHF.

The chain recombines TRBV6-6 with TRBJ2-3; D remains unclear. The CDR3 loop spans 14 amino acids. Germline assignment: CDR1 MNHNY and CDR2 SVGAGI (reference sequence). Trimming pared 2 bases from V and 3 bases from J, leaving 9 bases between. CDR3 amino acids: CASSYALATDTQYF. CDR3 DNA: TGTGCCAGCAGTTACGCACTTGCGACAGATACGCAGTATTTT.

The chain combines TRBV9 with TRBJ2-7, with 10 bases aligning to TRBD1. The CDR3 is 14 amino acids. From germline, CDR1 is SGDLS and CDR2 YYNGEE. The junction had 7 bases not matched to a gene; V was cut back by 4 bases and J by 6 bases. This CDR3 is CASSLRDRGSEQYF. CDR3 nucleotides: TGTGCCAGCAGCCTCCGGGACAGGGGAAGCGAGCAGTACTTC.